Included here is one TCR beta chain sequence, with context. Its antigen is not identified. The data were obtained in a study of graft-versus-host responses after intestinal transplantation. For the study at large: Transplantation in recipients was multivisceral, liver-intestinal, or isolated intestinal. Study observations and caveats: Graft-versus-host to host-versus-graft clonal ratios in allografts were high in patients with graft-donor T cell macrochimerism. Early after transplant, HvG clones declined as circulating GvH clones peaked. Detection of GvH clones occurred in recipient marrow, and some had their first appearance in ileum or blood.

Generated by immunoSEQ multiplex PCR, the TCRdb table keeps only in-frame clones and is missing some. The sample carries 25,000 to 35,000 clones, 85% to 95% recorded once. CDR1 and CDR2 (germline): SGHRS, YFSETQ. The CDR3 has 14 amino acids. V lost 4 bases and J lost 4, with 12 bases in between. This sample comprised PBMCs, obtained around 63 days after intestinal transplant. The V gene is TRBV5-1, the J gene TRBJ1-3, with D maybe TRBD1 (5 bases). The origin of this receptor is a human patient who received an intestinal transplant, so some T cells may come from the graft donor. The CDR3 reads CASSVGPAGNTIYF. The CDR3 DNA is TGCGCCAGCAGCGTGGGACCGGCCGGAAACACCATATATTTT.